Reported below is one TCR beta chain. Its antigen is currently not known. Base qualities were left out, and no much larger clone turns up one base away. The sample originates from a study of somatic mutations in cytotoxic T cells in rheumatoid arthritis (dated by TCRdb to between 2016 and 2019). For context, the study as a whole: Peripheral blood (around 31 ml EDTA) was collected from patients immediately after diagnosis and before any treatment began. The study asked whether expanded CD8+ T-cell clones in newly diagnosed, untreated rheumatoid arthritis carry somatic mutations, and used TCRB deep sequencing to characterize clonality. Patient and control groups had essentially identical median ages. TCRB deep sequencing was performed for approximately 60 rheumatoid arthritis patients and 15 to 20 healthy controls. Some T-cell populations stained with V beta antibodies were sorted by flow on a FACSAria II or Sony SH800 to nearly 100% purity, with sorted V beta1+ cells additionally subjected to TCRB sequencing.

CDR1 and CDR2 are drawn from the germline V gene (reference sequence): SEHNR, FQNEAQ. From V the trimming removes 5 bases and from J it removes 6 bases, while the gene matches leave 6 bases of the junction unaccounted for. The CDR3 sequence holds 14 residues, the cysteine and phenylalanine included. Only CDR3 DNA remains: 42 bases, in frame from the first base. TCRB CDR3 sequencing used the immunoSEQ assay on genomic DNA. Under the source paper's analysis protocol: Only a few patient CD8+ clones larger than 1% matched published virus-specific TCRB sequences when compared against them. The analyses included only productive TCRB rearrangements. A clone was defined by a unique TCRB CDR3 sequence, and clonality was computed as a productive clonality index based on Shannon entropy. Repertoire overlap for a pair of samples was computed from each clone's template counts relative to total templates per sample. V-gene usage from TCRB sequencing and V-gene usage measured by flow cytometry were correlated (Spearman r of 0.61). TCRdb mirrors the immuneACCESS table, restricted to in-frame sequences. Some clones are absent from its copies; in checked studies, under half trace to an unresolved V gene, and the reason for the others is unknown. Clone size and V and J calls were adopted from that table, with D and trimming inferred from the DNA. The sample yields more than 9,000 clones; 70% to 85% were counted once. In total, the top ten clones hold around a third of the sample.

Beyond this particular receptor, the publication reports: The antigen targets of the expanded CD8+ clones were unknown, and absence from virus-specific databases did not rule out viral specificity. Healthy controls showed no age-related increase in CD8+ clonality, whereas patients did (Spearman r ≈ 0.49). CD8+ T-cell clonality in rheumatoid arthritis patients was not significantly different from that in age-matched healthy controls. The slight TRBV07 underrepresentation in patients was not adjusted for multiple comparisons. Several identical CD8+ TCRB sequences were found in both blood and synovial fluid, and in about an eighth of the roughly 65 patients the largest CD8+ clone exceeded 20% of CD8+ cells.

Positive magnetic bead selection on an AutoMACS was used to isolate CD4+ and CD8+ cells, with flow cytometry used to check purity. Clonal expansions were first screened by flow cytometry with a TCR V beta antibody panel, then characterized by TCRB deep sequencing of sorted CD8+ fractions. Isolation of peripheral blood mononuclear cells was done through Ficoll-Paque PLUS density gradient separation. DNA was extracted from CD4-enriched, CD8-enriched or PBMC samples with Nucleospin Tissue or Tissue XS kits and quantified with a Qubit 2.0 fluorometer. Material for sequencing was CD8+ T cells sorted from blood. The rearranged segments are TRBV7-9 and TRBJ2-2, with 7 bases aligning to TRBD1. This TCR came from an adult with rheumatoid arthritis. The CDR3 amino acid sequence is: CASSPGQAPGELFF. The sequence in DNA is TGTGCCAGCAGCCCAGGACAGGCCCCCGGGGAGCTGTTTTTT.